This entry lists 17 T cell receptor beta chains sequenced from one sample in a study of blood T cells in healthy people across ages. Alongside a J-beta primer mix, a sample-barcoded 5' primer served in a second PCR lasting roughly 7 to 12 cycles. MiXCR was run by TCRdb on the 5' RACE reads, yielding one entry per CDR3 protein. The data hold 600,000 or so distinct CDR3 sequences, with about 30% observed a single time. Sequenced input: blood. The source is a woman of 80 years or more in good health.

This clonotype was counted between two and nine times. The chain combines TRBV30 with TRBJ1-4; D ambiguous. Trimming shortened V by 4 bases and J by 2 bases, and 11 bases separated the two germline ends. This CDR3 is 14 amino acids long. Germline lookup yields CDR1 GTSNPN and CDR2 SVGIG (reference sequence). This CDR3 reads CAWNPGRTNEKLFF. The CDR3 DNA sequence: TGTGCCTGGAATCCGGGCAGGACTAATGAAAAACTGTTTTTT.

V and J are TRBV20-1 and TRBJ2-4; D call uncertain. The V gene lost 0 bases and the J gene lost 0 bases, with 12 bases spanning the gap. The CDR3 extends over 16 amino acids. Per the germline V gene, CDR1 is DFQATT and CDR2 is SNEGSKA (reference sequence). The CDR3 loop is CSARDPSGAAKNIQYF. CDR3 nucleotide sequence: TGCAGTGCTAGAGATCCCTCTGGTGCAGCCAAAAACATTCAGTACTTC.

Of note for this clonotype: This clone may be a read error of a much larger clone one base away. The gene calls are TRBV6-5 and TRBJ1-1, with D perhaps matching TRBD1 (5 bases). In germline, CDR1 is MNHEY, CDR2 SVGAGI. The V gene lost 2 bases and the J gene lost 6 bases, with 19 bases spanning the gap. The CDR3 spans 16 residues. Here the CDR3 DNA reads TGTGCCAGCAGTTACCCAGGACACTCCGGAAGGGCTGAAGCTTTCTTT. It is translated as CASSYPGHSGRAEAFF.

The chain joins TRBV5-1 to TRBJ2-1; D is unresolved. This CDR3 is built from 16 residues. Germline V gene data show CDR1 as SGHRS and CDR2 as YFSETQ. V was pared by 1 base and J by 2 bases, with 13 bases between. The chain's CDR3 is CASSLNLLIPYNEQFF. CDR3 DNA sequence: TGCGCCAGCAGCTTGAACTTACTAATCCCCTACAATGAGCAGTTCTTC.

This clonotype was counted at least ten times. The rearrangement joins TRBV6-1 to TRBJ1-6, with D unclear. This CDR3 is 15 amino acids long. Germline values: CDR1 MNHNS, CDR2 SASEGT. V was cut by 8 bases and J by 0 bases, with 11 bases left in between. CDR3 in DNA: TGTGCCAGCGCGGACGGGAGCTCCTATAATTCACCCCTCCACTTT. Amino acids: CASADGSSYNSPLHF.

This clonotype has at least ten counts. One base away lies a much larger clone, so this may be a sequencing read error. The chain has TRBV12-3 or TRBV12-4 and TRBJ2-3; 7 bases fit TRBD1. This CDR3 is 16 amino acids long. The CDR3 reads CASSPGTVTRTDAQYF. The DNA for the CDR3 is TGTGCCAGCAGTCCCGGGACAGTAACTAGAACAGATGCGCAGTATTTT.

Regarding this clonotype: A much larger clone lies a single base off, so this may be a read error. The CDR3 protein is CAIRISERGQEAQYF. The CDR3, as DNA: TGTGCCATCAGGATATCGGAGAGGGGGCAAGAGGCCCAGTACTTC. This sequence joins TRBV10-3 and TRBJ2-5; TRBD1 matches 7 bases. The CDR3 totals 15 residues. Looked up from germline, CDR1 is ENHRY and CDR2 is SYGVKD.

This clonotype was recorded at least ten times. V and J are TRBV5-6 and TRBJ1-2, with D unresolved. Germline CDR1 SGHDT, CDR2 YYEEEE. V lost 2 bases to trimming and J lost 7 bases, with 15 bases between them. The CDR3 has 14 residues. For the CDR3, the DNA is TGTGCCAGCAGCTTTGAGGGCCCTGGGCTTGGCTACACCTTC. As protein: CASSFEGPGLGYTF. Full variable domain (missing parts from reference TRBV5-6 and TRBJ1-2): DAGVTQSPTHLIKTRGQQVTLRCSPKSGHDTVSWYQQALGQGPQFIFQYYEEEERQRGNFPDRFSGHQFPNYSSELNVNALLLGDSALYLCASSFEGPGLGYTFGSGTRLTVV.

The chain couples TRBV28 to TRBJ1-2; TRBD1 matches at 7 bases. The germline V gene has CDR1 MDHEN and CDR2 SYDVKM. CDR3 length equals 12 residues. Trimming at V came to 10 bases and at J to 5 bases, leaving 7 bases not matched to a gene. This CDR3 is CANFKQGYGYTF. CDR3 coding DNA: TGTGCCAACTTTAAACAGGGGTATGGCTACACCTTC.

Regarding this clonotype: This could be a read error, since a much larger clone is one nucleotide away. CDR3: CASSQGQNCEQYF. In DNA, the CDR3 is TGTGCCAGCAGCCAGGGACAGAACTGCGAGCAGTACTTC. The V gene is TRBV6-5, the J gene TRBJ2-4; TRBD1 aligns across 7 bases. The DNA end is a closer match to TRBJ2-7, so the J assignment may be wrong. Germline V gives CDR1 MNHEY, CDR2 SVGAGI. The CDR3 extends over 13 amino acids.

Many counts were recorded for this clonotype. A much larger clone differs from this one at a single base, so this may be a read error. The chain is built from TRBV12-3 or TRBV12-4 and TRBJ2-3; TRBD2 might be the D (6 bases). The CDR3 consists of 14 residues. V lost 4 bases and J 7 bases, leaving 15 bases between the germline ends. The CDR3 DNA follows: TGTGCCAGCAGTTGCCCAGCGGGTCAGAATACGCAGTATTTT. It encodes CASSCPAGQNTQYF.

In the case of this clonotype: A much bigger clone sits one base away, suggesting this may be a read error. This chain links TRBV20-1 with TRBJ1-2; D is undetermined. From germline, CDR1 is DFQATT and CDR2 SNEGSKA (reference sequence). This CDR3 comprises 14 residues. DNA for the CDR3: TGCAGTGCCCCAGCCCTCGCATTTGACTATGGCCACACCTTC. It encodes CSAPALAFDYGHTF.

The table lists this clonotype with many counts. V gene TRBV20-1 combines with J gene TRBJ2-7, with D perhaps TRBD1 (5 bases). The CDR3 is 14 residues long. Trimming took off 0 bases at V and 4 bases at J, with 13 bases between the two ends. Germline CDR1 is DFQATT and CDR2 is SNEGSKA (reference sequence). The CDR3 is CSARDPGHDYEQYF. In DNA form, the CDR3 reads TGCAGTGCTAGAGACCCAGGACACGATTACGAGCAGTACTTC.

This clonotype was detected a few times. A much larger clone differs from this one at a single base, so this may be a read error. The chain has TRBV20-1 and TRBJ2-5; either TRBD1 or TRBD2 may supply D (6 bases each). CDR3 length: 14 residues. Germline V gene lookup returns CDR1 DFQATT and CDR2 SNEGSKA (reference sequence). Trimming left V 6 bases short and J 11 bases short, with 25 bases between. The CDR3 here is CSAERTIGDNEQYF. The CDR3 DNA reads as TGCAGTGCCGAAAGGACTATTGGGGACAATGAGCAGTACTTC.

The chain has TRBV2 and TRBJ2-3; D not certain. V was clipped by 7 bases and J by 6 bases, with 11 bases between them. The V gene's germline CDR1 is SNHLY and CDR2 FYNNEI. This CDR3 is 12 amino acids long. CDR3 amino acids: CASTSYGDTQYF. The CDR3 DNA is TGTGCCAGCACCTCTTATGGCGATACGCAGTATTTT. Based on the CDR3 plus reference TRBV2 and TRBJ2-3, the full variable domain is EPEVTQTPSHQVTQMGQEVILRCVPISNHLYFYWYRQILGQKVEFLVSFYNNEISEKSEIFDDQFSVERPDGSNFTLKIRSTKLEDSAMYFCASTSYGDTQYFGPGTRLTVL.

V is TRBV7-2 and J is TRBJ2-5, with 7 bases fitting TRBD1. Germline V lookup: CDR1 SGHTA, CDR2 FQGNSA. Trimming took 5 bases from V and 11 from J; bases not matched to a gene: 23. The CDR3 loop spans 17 amino acids. The CDR3 DNA follows: TGTGCCAGCAGCCCCCGGCTGCGGCAGGCTCCGGTACAGGGGCAGTACTTC. It is translated as CASSPRLRQAPVQGQYF.

This clonotype was found many times. CDR3 in DNA: TGTGCCAGCAGCTTAGAGGTCTCCTACGAGCAGTACTTC. Translated: CASSLEVSYEQYF. This chain uses TRBV7-2 with TRBJ2-7; D is unresolved. V shed 1 base and J shed 0 bases, with 4 bases lying between them. The CDR3 spans 13 residues. From germline, CDR1 is SGHTA and CDR2 FQGNSA. The variable domain in full, completed from reference TRBV7-2 and TRBJ2-7, reads GAGVSQSPSNKVTEKGKDVELRCDPISGHTALYWYRQSLGQGLEFLIYFQGNSAPDKSGLPSDRFSAERTGGSVSTLTIQRTQQEDSAVYLCASSLEVSYEQYFGPGTRLTVT.